This entry lists 5 T cell receptor beta chains sequenced from one sample in a study of T cells after yellow fever vaccination. Each CDR3 protein gets one entry after TCRdb re-called the 5' RACE reads with MiXCR. Of approximately 300,000 distinct CDR3 sequences in the sample, around 6.8% were seen once. This specimen was PBMCs, taken around 45 days after the first yellow fever vaccination. The receptor source for this set is a man aged 18-30 years who received the YFV17D yellow fever vaccine.

J is TRBJ1-2 and V is TRBV12-3 or TRBV12-4; no firm D call. The CDR3 has 13 amino acids. The V gene lost 8 bases and the J gene lost 5 bases, with 15 bases spanning the gap. As DNA, the CDR3 is TGTGCCAGCTCCCTTTTGCGGGAGTATGGCTACACCTTC. Protein: CASSLLREYGYTF.

This clonotype has a handful of counts. The chain links TRBV5-1 to TRBJ2-5; TRBD2 matches 10 bases. J lost 4 bases, V lost 4 bases, and 16 bases had no gene match. The CDR3 runs to 18 residues. Germline values: CDR1 SGHRS, CDR2 YFSETQ. Written as DNA, the CDR3 is TGCGCCAGCAGCGTCGATCTAGCGGGGGCAGCCGGCGGAGAGACCCAGTACTTC. Amino acids: CASSVDLAGAAGGETQYF.

This clonotype was seen once. This chain joins TRBV10-3 and TRBJ2-2; TRBD1 aligns across 9 bases. The CDR3 has 14 residues. J was trimmed by 4 bases and V by 6 bases; bases with no gene match: 3. CDR1 is ENHRY and CDR2 is SYGVKD in the germline V gene. DNA of the CDR3: TGTGCCATCAGCGGACAGGGGAGCACCGGGGAGCTGTTTTTT. Translating gives CAISGQGSTGELFF.

In its sample, this clonotype was seen many times. The gene calls are TRBV5-1 and TRBJ2-5, with D unresolved. The CDR3 contains 11 residues. Germline V CDR1 and CDR2: SGHRS, YFSETQ. V was trimmed by 0 bases and J by 4 bases, leaving 1 base between them. This CDR3 is CASSLAETQYF. Here the CDR3 DNA reads TGCGCCAGCAGCTTGGCAGAGACCCAGTACTTC.

This chain joins TRBV6-5 and TRBJ1-5; D perhaps matches TRBD1 (6 bases). V was clipped by 4 bases and J by 6 bases, with 16 bases between them. The CDR3 covers 15 residues. The germline V gene has CDR1 MNHEY and CDR2 SVGAGI. The CDR3, as DNA: TGTGCCAGCAGTTCCGGGGGGCCTAAAATTCAGCCCCAGCATTTT. It specifies CASSSGGPKIQPQHF.